Described below is a single T cell receptor beta chain sequence and its context. Its antigen is undetermined. The data derive from a study of STAT5B mutations in CD4+ large granular lymphocyte leukemia. Study results and caveats: 8/27 top patient clones versus 2/35 control clones were TRBV06-family. Without putative leukemic clones, patient CD4-sorted repertoires remained more clonal than healthy CD4+ repertoires.

Buffy coats from healthy blood donors served as controls. There are 15 residues in the CDR3. V was trimmed by 3 bases and J by 0 bases, leaving 9 bases between them. CDR1 is SNHLY and CDR2 is FYNNEI in the germline V gene. Original processing methods: Productive clonotypes were detectable down to 2.59 x 10-5 frequency. Assay: immunoSEQ multiplex PCR; the TCRdb copy retains only in-frame clones and omits some. Clone size and the V and J calls come from that table; the DNA yielded D and trimming. The sample holds more than 20,000 clones; 79% are singletons and the top ten take roughly 0.43%. V gene TRBV2 combines with J gene TRBJ2-1; D not certain. The material sequenced was CD4+ T cells from blood buffy coats. The source of this sequence is a human donor in good health. Here the CDR3 DNA reads TGTGCCAGCAGTGATAGTGGTATCTCCTACAATGAGCAGTTCTTC. The encoded protein is CASSDSGISYNEQFF.